Following are 10 T cell receptor beta chains from one sample sequenced in a study of blood T cell repertoires in COVID-19. The repertoire was sequenced with immunoSEQ multiplex PCR; TCRdb's copy has only in-frame clones and lacks some. Counted here are 150,000 to 200,000 clones, about 86% occurring once; the ten biggest clones make up 8% to 10%. Sequenced material: peripheral blood. The source of these receptors is a man in his sixties with acute or convalescent COVID-19.

The chain employs TRBV7-8 and TRBJ2-1; 8 nucleotides line up with TRBD2. The length of the CDR3 is 15 residues. The germline CDR1 and CDR2 sequences are SGHVS and FQNEAQ. With V trimmed by 5 bases and J by 7 bases, 10 bases remained unmatched. CDR3 sequence: CASSATSGNRNEQFF. DNA for the CDR3: TGTGCCAGCAGCGCCACTAGCGGAAATAGAAATGAGCAGTTCTTC. Using reference TRBV7-8 and TRBJ2-1 for the parts outside the CDR3, the full variable domain is GAGVSQSPRYKVAKRGQDVALRCDPISGHVSLFWYQQALGQGPEFLTYFQNEAQLDKSGLPSDRFFAERPEGSVSTLKIQRTQQEDSAVYLCASSATSGNRNEQFFGPGTRLTVL.

The chain recombines TRBV13 with TRBJ1-2; D perhaps matches TRBD1 (5 bases). Trimming shortened V by 4 bases and J by 2 bases, and 14 bases separated the two germline ends. Per germline, CDR1 PRHDT and CDR2 FYEKMQ (reference sequence). The CDR3 totals 15 residues. DNA of the CDR3: TGTGCCAGCAGCTCTACAGGTGAAAGAAACTATGGCTACACCTTC. It specifies CASSSTGERNYGYTF.

This chain uses TRBV5-1 with TRBJ1-4, with 8 bases aligning to TRBD1. The CDR3 has 13 amino acids. V shed 9 bases, J shed 7 bases, and the junction held 8 bases outside the gene matches. Looked up from germline, CDR1 is SGHRS and CDR2 is YFSETQ. The CDR3 protein is CATRQGASEKLFF. The DNA of the CDR3 is TGCGCCACAAGGCAGGGGGCGAGTGAAAAACTGTTTTTT.

The chain employs TRBV5-5 and TRBJ1-4, with no clear D. CDR1 is SGHKS, CDR2 YYEKEE, per germline (reference sequence). V was shortened by 2 bases and J by 0 bases, with 5 bases between the two germline ends. The CDR3 has 14 residues. CDR3 sequence reads: CASSFQTTNEKLFF. The DNA for the CDR3 is TGTGCCAGCAGCTTTCAGACAACTAATGAAAAACTGTTTTTT.

The chain carries TRBV9 and TRBJ2-7, with D perhaps TRBD2 (5 bases). Looked up from germline, CDR1 is SGDLS and CDR2 is YYNGEE. This CDR3 is 13 amino acids long. V was pared by 0 bases and J by 3 bases, with 7 bases between. The CDR3 sequence: CASSVGTSYEQYF. The DNA for the CDR3 is TGTGCCAGCAGCGTAGGAACTAGCTACGAGCAGTACTTC.

The rearrangement joins TRBV5-1 to TRBJ2-2; maybe TRBD1 (5 bases). Germline loops: CDR1 SGHRS, CDR2 YFSETQ. This CDR3 spans 15 amino acids. Deletions cut 0 bases from V and 5 bases from J, with 11 bases between. DNA for the CDR3: TGCGCCAGCAGCTTGGAGGGGATTAAGACCGGGGAGCTGTTTTTT. It specifies CASSLEGIKTGELFF. Complete variable domain (other parts from reference TRBV5-1 and TRBJ2-2): KAGVTQTPRYLIKTRGQQVTLSCSPISGHRSVSWYQQTPGQGLQFLFEYFSETQRNKGNFPGRFSGRQFSNSRSEMNVSTLELGDSALYLCASSLEGIKTGELFFGEGSRLTVL.

This clone appeared a single time. The rearrangement joins TRBV9 to TRBJ2-5; a possible D gene is TRBD2 (5 bases). The CDR3 runs to 14 residues. The V end was cut by 0 bases, the J end by 3 bases, with 9 bases between. Germline CDR1 is SGDLS and CDR2 is YYNGEE. This CDR3 reads CASSVGAVEETQYF. The CDR3, as DNA: TGTGCCAGCAGCGTAGGAGCGGTGGAAGAGACCCAGTACTTC. Filled out from reference TRBV9 and TRBJ2-5, the complete variable domain reads DSGVTQTPKHLITATGQRVTLRCSPRSGDLSVYWYQQSLDQGLQFLIQYYNGEERAKGNILERFSAQQFPDLHSELNLSSLELGDSALYFCASSVGAVEETQYFGPGTRLLVL.

The rearrangement joins TRBV2 to TRBJ1-5; a weak D match, TRBD1 (6 bases). The V gene's germline CDR1 is SNHLY and CDR2 FYNNEI. The length of the CDR3 is 13 residues. V was shortened by 8 bases and J by 4 bases, with 12 bases between the two germline ends. The CDR3 bases are TGTGCCAGCCAGGATACAGGGAATCAGCCCCAGCATTTT. Translated: CASQDTGNQPQHF.

The CDR3 here is CATSRGIGPEAFF. CDR3 bases: TGTGCCACCAGCAGAGGAATTGGCCCTGAAGCTTTCTTT. The gene calls are TRBV15 and TRBJ1-1; no clear D gene. The CDR3 is 13 residues long. The V end was cut by 1 base, the J end by 6 bases, with 9 bases between. Germline assignment: CDR1 LNHNV and CDR2 YYDKDF (reference sequence).

This chain links TRBV27 with TRBJ2-1; 10 nucleotides agree with TRBD2. V lost 0 bases, J lost 7 bases, and 6 bases stayed unmatched. Germline CDR1 MNHEY, CDR2 SMNVEV (reference sequence). The CDR3 runs 16 residues. CDR3: CASSLSPSGRINEQFF. DNA of the CDR3: TGTGCCAGCAGTTTATCTCCTAGCGGGAGAATAAATGAGCAGTTCTTC.